Listed here is a single TCR beta chain. The entry originates in a study of cytomegalovirus exposure and HLA in healthy donors. The PCR ran on 60 Vbeta and 13 Jbeta primers. Only in-frame clones appear in the TCRdb table, and some are missing; sequencing was by immunoSEQ multiplex PCR. The sample lists some 80,000 clones; about 84% were seen once. In germline, CDR1 is SGHRS, CDR2 YFSETQ. V lost 4 bases and J lost 1; bases outside the gene matches: 2. This CDR3 contains 16 residues. This receptor was taken from a middle-aged man in good health and CMV-seronegative. This chain uses TRBV5-1 with TRBJ2-3, with TRBD2 identical over 14 bases. The sample consisted of PBMCs. CDR3 sequence: CASSQGLAGGTDTQYF. CDR3 sequence (DNA): TGCGCCAGCAGCCAGGGACTAGCGGGGGGCACAGATACGCAGTATTTT.